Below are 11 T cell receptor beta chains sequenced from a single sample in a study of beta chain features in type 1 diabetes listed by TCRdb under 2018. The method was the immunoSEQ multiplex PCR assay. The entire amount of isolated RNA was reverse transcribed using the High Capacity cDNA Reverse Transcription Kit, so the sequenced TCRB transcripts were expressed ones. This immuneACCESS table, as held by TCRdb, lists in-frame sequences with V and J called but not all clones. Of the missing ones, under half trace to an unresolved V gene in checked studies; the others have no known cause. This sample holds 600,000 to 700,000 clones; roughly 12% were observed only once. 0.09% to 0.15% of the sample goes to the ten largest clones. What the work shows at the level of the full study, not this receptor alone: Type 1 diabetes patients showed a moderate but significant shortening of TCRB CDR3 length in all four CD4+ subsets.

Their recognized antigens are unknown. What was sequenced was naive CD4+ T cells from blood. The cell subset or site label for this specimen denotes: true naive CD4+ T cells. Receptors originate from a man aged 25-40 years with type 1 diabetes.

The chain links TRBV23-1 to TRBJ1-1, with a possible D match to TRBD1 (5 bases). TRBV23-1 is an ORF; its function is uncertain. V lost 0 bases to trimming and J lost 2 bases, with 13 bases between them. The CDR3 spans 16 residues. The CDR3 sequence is CASSQSIGAANTEAFF. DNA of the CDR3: TGCGCCAGCAGTCAATCGATCGGGGCGGCCAACACTGAAGCTTTCTTT.

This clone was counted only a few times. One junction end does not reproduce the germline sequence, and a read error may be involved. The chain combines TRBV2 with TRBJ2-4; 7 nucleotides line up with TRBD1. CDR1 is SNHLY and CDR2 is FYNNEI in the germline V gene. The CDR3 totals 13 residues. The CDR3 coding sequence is TGTGCCAGCAGTGTCGCCTGGACAGGCGCTCCGTCTTTC. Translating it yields CASSVAWTGAPSF.

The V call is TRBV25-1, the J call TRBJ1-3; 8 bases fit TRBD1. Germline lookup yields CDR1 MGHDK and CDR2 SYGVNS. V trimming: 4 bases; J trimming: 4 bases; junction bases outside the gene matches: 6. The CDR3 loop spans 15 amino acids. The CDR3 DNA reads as TGTGCCAGCAGTGGAGGACAGGGCTCCGGAAACACCATATATTTT. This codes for CASSGGQGSGNTIYF.

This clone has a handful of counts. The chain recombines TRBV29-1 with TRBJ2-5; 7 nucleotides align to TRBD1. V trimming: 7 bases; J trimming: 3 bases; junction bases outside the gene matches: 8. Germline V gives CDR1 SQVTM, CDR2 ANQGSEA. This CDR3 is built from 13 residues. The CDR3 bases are TGCAGCGCCACAGGGGTTGGGGAAGAGACCCAGTACTTC. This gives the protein CSATGVGEETQYF.

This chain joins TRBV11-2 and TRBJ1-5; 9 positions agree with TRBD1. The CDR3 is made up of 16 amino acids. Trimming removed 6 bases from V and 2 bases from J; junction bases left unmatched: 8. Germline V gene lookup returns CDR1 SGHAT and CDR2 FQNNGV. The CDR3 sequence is CASSQVQGARNQPQHF. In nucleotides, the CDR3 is TGTGCCAGCAGTCAGGTACAGGGGGCCCGCAATCAGCCCCAGCATTTT.

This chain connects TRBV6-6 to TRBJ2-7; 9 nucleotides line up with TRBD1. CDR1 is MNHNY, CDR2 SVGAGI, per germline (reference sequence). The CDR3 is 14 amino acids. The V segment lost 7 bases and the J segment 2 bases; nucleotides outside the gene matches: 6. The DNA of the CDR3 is TGTGCCAGCACTAACAGGGGGCCCACCTACGAGCAGTACTTC. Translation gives CASTNRGPTYEQYF.

The CDR3 sequence: CASSFGRQDNEKLFF. The CDR3 DNA follows: TGTGCCAGCAGCTTCGGGCGGCAGGATAATGAAAAACTGTTTTTT. The chain has TRBV7-9 and TRBJ1-4; D remains unclear. V shed 3 bases and J shed 4 bases, with 12 bases lying between them. The CDR3 has 15 amino acids. Germline assignment: CDR1 SEHNR and CDR2 FQNEAQ (reference sequence).

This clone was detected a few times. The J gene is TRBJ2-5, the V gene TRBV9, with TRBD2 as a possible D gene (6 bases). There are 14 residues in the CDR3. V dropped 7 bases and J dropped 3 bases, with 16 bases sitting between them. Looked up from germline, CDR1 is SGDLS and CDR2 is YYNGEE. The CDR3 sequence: CASPDGGEKETQYF. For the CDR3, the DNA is TGTGCCAGCCCGGACGGGGGAGAGAAAGAGACCCAGTACTTC.

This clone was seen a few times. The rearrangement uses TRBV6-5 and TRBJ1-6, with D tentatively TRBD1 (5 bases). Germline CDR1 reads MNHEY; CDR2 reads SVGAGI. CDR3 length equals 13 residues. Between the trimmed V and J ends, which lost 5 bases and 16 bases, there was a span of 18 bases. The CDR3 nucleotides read TGTGCCAGCAGTGGCAGGGAGTTCCTCGGACTCCACTTT. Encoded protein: CASSGREFLGLHF.

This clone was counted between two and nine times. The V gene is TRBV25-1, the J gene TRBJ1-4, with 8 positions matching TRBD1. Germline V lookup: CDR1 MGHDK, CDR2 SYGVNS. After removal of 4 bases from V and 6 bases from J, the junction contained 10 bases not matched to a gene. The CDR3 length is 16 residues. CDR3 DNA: TGTGCCAGCAGTGCAGTTCAGGGACAGGAGGATGAAAAACTGTTTTTT. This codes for CASSAVQGQEDEKLFF.

The CDR3: CASNPGGNSPLHF. CDR3 sequence (DNA): TGTGCCAGCAACCCAGGGGGTAATTCACCCCTCCACTTT. This chain links TRBV14 with TRBJ1-6, with 7 nucleotides matching TRBD1. The germline V gene has CDR1 SGHDN and CDR2 FVKESK. The CDR3 is 13 amino acids. The trim removed 7 bases at V and 6 bases at J, leaving 3 bases unmatched.